The entry below gives a single T cell receptor beta chain sequence along with its context. Antigen: not known. This sample is drawn from a study of T cell repertoires in cytomegalovirus infection. Study background: Recently identified HLA-C-restricted CMV epitopes and well-studied HLA-B-restricted CMV epitopes were used by the study. Indicated by public TCR beta signatures were CMV infection and matching HLA type.

TCRdb processed the reads anew with MiXCR; each CDR3 protein has one entry. This sample has about a million distinct CDR3 sequences; approximately 31% occur once, and the top ten carry over 13%. J gave up 4 bases and V 2 bases, and 3 bases lay outside the gene matches. The CDR3 sequence is 15 residues long. From germline, CDR1 is MNHEY and CDR2 SVGAGI. Whole-study findings and limits: CMV-specific TCR beta clonotypes restricted by HLA-C were the ones dominating the ex vivo response. Cumulative frequency (of public TCR beta family members) identified carriers of CMV plus the relevant HLA.

Sequenced here: cultured CD8+ T cells from PBMCs, sampled from culture after CMV antigen stimulation. The source of this sequence is a human donor in good health (CMV status not recorded). Some clones in this sample may be carry-over from other donors' samples. The J gene is TRBJ1-1, the V gene TRBV6-5, with 11 positions matching TRBD1. The CDR3 loop is CASSYGTGGGTEAFF. DNA of the CDR3: TGTGCCAGCAGTTACGGGACAGGGGGTGGCACTGAAGCTTTCTTT.